This TCR beta chain was profiled in a study of cytomegalovirus exposure and HLA in healthy donors. Study details: A prior analysis found about 120 million unique TCR beta sequences from around 190 million T cells.

CDR1 and CDR2 (germline): MDHEN, SYDVKM. The V segment lost 3 bases and the J segment 7 bases; nucleotides outside the gene matches: 8. This CDR3 is built from 15 residues. PCR primers comprised 60 Vbeta and 13 Jbeta primers. TCRdb's copy holds only in-frame clones and misses some; the assay was immunoSEQ multiplex PCR. Seen here are over 200,000 clones, about 78% observed once, and the top ten hold 3.8%. This chain links TRBV28 with TRBJ2-1, with 8 bases fitting TRBD2. Material: PBMCs. The TCR comes from a male donor in good health and CMV-seronegative. The DNA for the CDR3 is TGTGCCAGCAGTTTGGGGGGACTAGGTGATAATGAGCAGTTCTTC. The encoded protein is CASSLGGLGDNEQFF.